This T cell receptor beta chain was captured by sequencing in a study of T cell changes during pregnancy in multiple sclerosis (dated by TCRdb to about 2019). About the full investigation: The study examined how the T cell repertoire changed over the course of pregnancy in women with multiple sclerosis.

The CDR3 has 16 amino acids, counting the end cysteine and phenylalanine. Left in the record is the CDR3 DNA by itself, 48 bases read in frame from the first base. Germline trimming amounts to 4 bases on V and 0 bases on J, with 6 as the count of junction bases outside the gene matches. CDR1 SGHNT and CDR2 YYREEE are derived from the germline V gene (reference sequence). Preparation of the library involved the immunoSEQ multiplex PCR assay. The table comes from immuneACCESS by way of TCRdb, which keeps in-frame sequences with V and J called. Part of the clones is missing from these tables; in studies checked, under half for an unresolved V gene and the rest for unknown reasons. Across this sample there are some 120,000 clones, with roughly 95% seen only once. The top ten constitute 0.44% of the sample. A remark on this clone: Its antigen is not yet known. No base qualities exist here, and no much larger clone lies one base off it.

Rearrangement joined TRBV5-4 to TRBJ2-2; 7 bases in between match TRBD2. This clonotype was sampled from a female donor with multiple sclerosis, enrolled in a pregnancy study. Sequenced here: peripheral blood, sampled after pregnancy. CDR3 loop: CASSPRTRANTGELFF. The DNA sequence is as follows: TGTGCCAGCAGCCCCCGGACTAGAGCGAACACCGGGGAGCTGTTTTTT.